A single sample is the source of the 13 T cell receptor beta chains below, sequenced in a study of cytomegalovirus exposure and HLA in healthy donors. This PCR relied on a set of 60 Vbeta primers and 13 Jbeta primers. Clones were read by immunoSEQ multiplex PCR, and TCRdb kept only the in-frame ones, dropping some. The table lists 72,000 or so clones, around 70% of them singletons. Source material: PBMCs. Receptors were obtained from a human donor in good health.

CDR3 protein: CASSSLPRAETQYF. In DNA form, the CDR3 reads TGCGCCAGCAGCTCTCTCCCCAGGGCAGAGACCCAGTACTTC. The V and J genes are TRBV5-1 and TRBJ2-5, with D maybe TRBD1 (5 bases). Per the germline V gene, CDR1 is SGHRS and CDR2 is YFSETQ. The CDR3 runs 14 residues. The V gene lost 3 bases and the J gene lost 4 bases, with 13 bases spanning the gap.

CDR3 in amino acids: CASSPGTGANQPQHF. The CDR3 nucleotides read TGTGCCAGCAGCCCCGGGACAGGGGCAAATCAGCCCCAGCATTTT. This chain links TRBV11-2 with TRBJ1-5; the match to TRBD1 covers 10 bases. V lost 5 bases and J lost 4; bases outside the gene matches: 5. The length of the CDR3 is 15 residues. Germline V gene sequence: CDR1 SGHAT, CDR2 FQNNGV.

The DNA of the CDR3 is TGTGCCAGTAGTATCGGGACAGGGGCCCGCCGAGCTTTCTTT. It codes for CASSIGTGARRAFF. This chain uses TRBV19 with TRBJ1-1; TRBD1 matches at 10 bases. V lost 3 bases and J lost 10; bases outside the gene matches: 8. Germline V gene data show CDR1 as LNHDA and CDR2 as SQIVND (reference sequence). The CDR3 contains 14 residues.

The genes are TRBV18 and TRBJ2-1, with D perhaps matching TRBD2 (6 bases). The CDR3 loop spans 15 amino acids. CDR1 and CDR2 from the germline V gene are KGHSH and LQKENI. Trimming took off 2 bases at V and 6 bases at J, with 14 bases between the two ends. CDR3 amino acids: CASSPWPGGVNEQFF. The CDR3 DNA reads TGTGCCAGCTCACCATGGCCTGGAGGGGTCAATGAGCAGTTCTTC.

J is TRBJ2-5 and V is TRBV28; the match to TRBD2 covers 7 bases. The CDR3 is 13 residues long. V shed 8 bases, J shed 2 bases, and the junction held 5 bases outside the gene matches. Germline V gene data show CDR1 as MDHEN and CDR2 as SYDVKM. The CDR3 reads CASGLDVQETQYF. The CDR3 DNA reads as TGTGCCAGCGGACTAGACGTACAAGAGACCCAGTACTTC.

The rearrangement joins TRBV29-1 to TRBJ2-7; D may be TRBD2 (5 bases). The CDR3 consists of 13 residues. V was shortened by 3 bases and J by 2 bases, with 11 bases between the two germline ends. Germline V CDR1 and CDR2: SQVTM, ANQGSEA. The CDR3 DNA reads TGCAGCGTTGAGGGAGAGAATACCTACGAGCAGTACTTC. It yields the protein CSVEGENTYEQYF.

The CDR3, as DNA: TGTGCCTGGAGTGTAAATCTCGGACTGCTGAACACTGAAGCTTTCTTT. It is translated as CAWSVNLGLLNTEAFF. V is TRBV30 and J is TRBJ1-1; D remains unclear. Germline V gene sequence: CDR1 GTSNPN, CDR2 SVGIG (reference sequence). This CDR3 spans 16 amino acids. Trimming took 0 bases from V and 0 from J, leaving 14 bases between them.

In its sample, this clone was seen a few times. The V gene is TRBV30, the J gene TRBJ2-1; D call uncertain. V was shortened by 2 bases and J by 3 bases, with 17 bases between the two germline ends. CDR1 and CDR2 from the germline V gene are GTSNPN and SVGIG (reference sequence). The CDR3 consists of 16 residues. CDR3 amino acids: CAWSLLGNGFYNEQFF. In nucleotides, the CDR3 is TGTGCCTGGAGTCTGTTAGGAAACGGGTTCTACAATGAGCAGTTCTTC.

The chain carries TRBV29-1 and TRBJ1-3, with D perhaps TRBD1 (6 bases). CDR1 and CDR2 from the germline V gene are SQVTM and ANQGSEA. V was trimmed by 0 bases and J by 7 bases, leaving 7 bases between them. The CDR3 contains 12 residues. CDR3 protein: CSVEDRGNTIYF. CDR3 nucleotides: TGCAGCGTTGAAGACAGGGGCAACACCATATATTTT.

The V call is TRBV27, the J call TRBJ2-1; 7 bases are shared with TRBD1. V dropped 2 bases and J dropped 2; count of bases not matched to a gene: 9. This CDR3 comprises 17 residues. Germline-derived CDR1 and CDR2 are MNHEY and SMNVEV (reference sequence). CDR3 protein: CASSLRGQDRAYNEQFF. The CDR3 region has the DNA TGTGCCAGCAGTTTAAGAGGACAGGATCGAGCCTACAATGAGCAGTTCTTC.

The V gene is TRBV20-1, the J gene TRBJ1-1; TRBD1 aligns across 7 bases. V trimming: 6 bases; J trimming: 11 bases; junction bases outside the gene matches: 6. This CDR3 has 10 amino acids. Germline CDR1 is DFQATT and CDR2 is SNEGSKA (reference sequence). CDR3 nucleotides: TGCAGTGCCACAGGGGCATGGGCTTTCTTT. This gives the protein CSATGAWAFF.

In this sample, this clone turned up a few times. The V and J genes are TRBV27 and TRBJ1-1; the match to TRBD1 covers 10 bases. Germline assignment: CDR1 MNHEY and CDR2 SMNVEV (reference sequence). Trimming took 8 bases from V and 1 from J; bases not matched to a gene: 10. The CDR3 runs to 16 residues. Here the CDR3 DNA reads TGTGCCAGCCGGGACAGGGGATTCCTCCAGAACACTGAAGCTTTCTTT. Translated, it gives CASRDRGFLQNTEAFF.

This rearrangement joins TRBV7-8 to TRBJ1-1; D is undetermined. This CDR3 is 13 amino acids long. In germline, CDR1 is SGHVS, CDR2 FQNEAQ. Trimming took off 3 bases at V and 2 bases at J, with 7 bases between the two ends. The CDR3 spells CASSFTSNTEAFF. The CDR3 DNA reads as TGTGCCAGCAGCTTTACATCCAACACTGAAGCTTTCTTT.